A selection of T cell receptor beta chains follows, all from one sample in a study. One entry per CDR3 protein results from TCRdb running MiXCR on the 5' RACE reads. The sample gives 7,000 to 9,000 distinct CDR3 sequences, approximately 15% of which show up once; 3.5% is in the top ten. Input material: memory CD4+ T cells sorted from blood. Every receptor here comes from a female donor with breast cancer. Both conserved end residues are trimmed from each CDR3. The order of the fields is J gene, CDR3 length, V gene, CDR3 protein.

j_gene: TRBJ1-4
len: 12
v_gene: TRBV18
CDR3aa: ASSPTAENEKLF

j_gene: TRBJ2-5
len: 12
v_gene: TRBV5-4
CDR3aa: ASSLAGVPETQY

j_gene: TRBJ2-2
len: 14
v_gene: TRBV11-2
CDR3aa: ASSLQIGTNTGELF

j_gene: TRBJ2-3
len: 15
v_gene: TRBV12-3/TRBV12-4
CDR3aa: ASSLRRGGFRTDTQY

j_gene: TRBJ2-3
len: 10
v_gene: TRBV6-5
CDR3aa: ATATTTDTKD

j_gene: TRBJ2-7
len: 9
v_gene: TRBV7-2
CDR3aa: ASSLMEEQY

j_gene: TRBJ2-1
len: 14
v_gene: TRBV4-2
CDR3aa: ASSQDPAVFYNEQF

j_gene: TRBJ2-7
len: 12
v_gene: TRBV11-2
CDR3aa: ASSASLWGDEQY

j_gene: TRBJ2-5
len: 12
v_gene: TRBV6-1
CDR3aa: ASSLGLAVETQY

j_gene: TRBJ1-6
len: 12
v_gene: TRBV14
CDR3aa: ASSLAGRSSPLH

j_gene: TRBJ2-2
len: 13
v_gene: TRBV7-3
CDR3aa: ASSPSGPNTGELF

j_gene: TRBJ1-2
len: 12
v_gene: TRBV29-1
CDR3aa: SVEDRTTGFGYT

j_gene: TRBJ2-6
len: 16
v_gene: TRBV7-9
CDR3aa: ASIHMDRGKPGANVLT

j_gene: TRBJ2-3
len: 12
v_gene: TRBV7-2
CDR3aa: ASSTYRAADTQY

j_gene: TRBJ1-6
len: 13
v_gene: TRBV6-5
CDR3aa: ASSYSQSYNSPLH

j_gene: TRBJ1-1
len: 13
v_gene: TRBV18
CDR3aa: ASSPDRRGTTEAF

j_gene: TRBJ1-5
len: 13
v_gene: TRBV9
CDR3aa: ASSATGGNNQPQH

j_gene: TRBJ2-7
len: 14
v_gene: TRBV28
CDR3aa: ASSSPSLAGRYEQY

j_gene: TRBJ2-1
len: 10
v_gene: TRBV29-1
CDR3aa: SSCLVDNEQF

j_gene: TRBJ2-7
len: 12
v_gene: TRBV29-1
CDR3aa: SVDLRTGFYEQY

j_gene: TRBJ2-2
len: 16
v_gene: TRBV4-2
CDR3aa: ASSHPSGSIEDTGELF

j_gene: TRBJ2-4
len: 10
v_gene: TRBV6-1
CDR3aa: ASKVAKNIQY

j_gene: TRBJ2-2
len: 14
v_gene: TRBV7-6
CDR3aa: ASSASLGANTGELF

j_gene: TRBJ2-1
len: 13
v_gene: TRBV18
CDR3aa: ASSPDSPLYNEQF

j_gene: TRBJ2-3
len: 16
v_gene: TRBV4-1
CDR3aa: ASSQGIHWQAALDTQY

j_gene: NA
len: 11
v_gene: TRBV6-1
CDR3aa: ASTRDRHQPQY

j_gene: TRBJ1-1
len: 11
v_gene: TRBV19
CDR3aa: ASSIQGGTEAF

j_gene: TRBJ2-5
len: 13
v_gene: TRBV7-2
CDR3aa: ASSIRAGARETQY

j_gene: TRBJ2-3
len: 14
v_gene: TRBV7-8
CDR3aa: ASSSVLTESTDTQY

j_gene: TRBJ2-2
len: 12
v_gene: TRBV13
CDR3aa: ASRDRDYTGELF

j_gene: TRBJ2-3
len: 14
v_gene: TRBV9
CDR3aa: ASSPLGGAGTDTQY

j_gene: TRBJ2-7
len: 11
v_gene: TRBV19
CDR3aa: ASSAGQGGAQY

j_gene: TRBJ1-1
len: 9
v_gene: TRBV28
CDR3aa: ASTGVTEAF

j_gene: TRBJ2-5
len: 13
v_gene: TRBV29-1
CDR3aa: SVLPGRVVEETQY

j_gene: TRBJ1-1
len: 12
v_gene: TRBV27
CDR3aa: ASSLVGERTEAF

j_gene: TRBJ1-1
len: 11
v_gene: TRBV29-1
CDR3aa: SVGQGADTGAF

j_gene: TRBJ2-7
len: 11
v_gene: TRBV5-5
CDR3aa: ASSFGRNYEQY

j_gene: TRBJ1-2
len: 9
v_gene: TRBV23-1
CDR3aa: ASEFQDGYT

j_gene: TRBJ2-6
len: 14
v_gene: TRBV4-1
CDR3aa: ASSQVAAVGANVLT

j_gene: TRBJ1-1
len: 13
v_gene: TRBV2
CDR3aa: ASAREGGSGTEAF

j_gene: TRBJ2-1
len: 11
v_gene: TRBV6-6
CDR3aa: ASRGDETREQF

j_gene: TRBJ2-5
len: 12
v_gene: TRBV20-1
CDR3aa: SARKREGQETQY